This T cell receptor (beta chain) was found in a study of T cells in Graves' hyperthyroidism and ophthalmopathy. This clonotype was detected ten times or more. At least 3 on the Clinical Activity Score was recorded for ophthalmopathy patients, who also had NOSPECS grade at least 4 and duration under 3 months. Each diagnosis was grounded in clinical symptoms, serum thyroxine and TRAb, thyroid ultrasound, and orbital computed tomography. Amplification of TCR beta CDR3 regions was performed using RNA transcripts as template. Using the HTBI primer set, a first-round RT-PCR was run on the TCR CDR3. TCRdb analysed the multiplex PCR reads with MiXCR anew, one entry per CDR3 protein. This table has hundreds of thousands of distinct CDR3 sequences, 15% to 20% appearing once. The CDR3 has 14 residues. Germline V CDR1 and CDR2: MNHEY, SMNVEV (reference sequence). J lost 8 bases, V lost 7 bases, and 11 bases had no gene match.

The V call is TRBV27, the J call TRBJ2-1; 7 bases are a match to TRBD2. The clonotype was recovered from a man between 35 and 55 years old with Graves' ophthalmopathy. The source material was blood. Here the CDR3 reads CASTGGKRVDEQFF. DNA of the CDR3: TGTGCCAGCACCGGGGGGAAAAGGGTCGATGAGCAGTTCTTC.